Below are 26 T cell receptor beta chains sequenced from a single sample in a study of blood T cell repertoires in COVID-19. Profiling relied on immunoSEQ multiplex PCR, and the TCRdb table lists in-frame clones only, not all of them. Found here are approximately 90,000 clones, 80% to 90% of them singletons; the top ten hold roughly 8.7%. The material sequenced was peripheral blood. All receptors derive from a man aged 45-65 years with acute or convalescent COVID-19.

The rearrangement links TRBV5-1 to TRBJ2-2, with TRBD2 matching 13 bases. The CDR3 is made up of 15 amino acids. Germline V CDR1 and CDR2: SGHRS, YFSETQ. Losses at the gene ends were 4 bases for V and 7 bases for J; bases not matched to a gene: 4. The CDR3 reads CASSRGLAGYGELFF. In DNA form, the CDR3 reads TGCGCCAGCAGCCGGGGACTAGCGGGGTACGGGGAGCTGTTTTTT.

This sequence joins TRBV14 and TRBJ2-4, with 7 bases that match TRBD1. V shed 4 bases and J 1 base; nucleotides not matched to a gene: 7. Germline V gene data show CDR1 as SGHDN and CDR2 as FVKESK. The CDR3 covers 16 residues. For the CDR3, the DNA is TGTGCCAGCAGCCCTCGACAGGGAACCGCCAAAAACATTCAGTACTTC. Its protein product is CASSPRQGTAKNIQYF.

The V call is TRBV27, the J call TRBJ1-1; the D gene is possibly TRBD1 (6 bases). The CDR3 has 15 amino acids. Trimming removed 3 bases at V and 2 bases at J, with 13 bases between. From germline, CDR1 is MNHEY and CDR2 SMNVEV (reference sequence). CDR3 in amino acids: CASSLSTGLNTEAFF. The CDR3 DNA is TGTGCCAGCAGTTTGTCGACAGGTTTAAACACTGAAGCTTTCTTT.

This clone has just a few counts. V is TRBV19 and J is TRBJ1-2; D not certain. The V end lost 3 bases, the J end lost 6 bases, and 14 bases lay between the germline ends. CDR3 length: 14 amino acids. Looked up from germline, CDR1 is LNHDA and CDR2 is SQIVND (reference sequence). The CDR3 DNA reads as TGTGCCAGTAGTATTAGCGCATATCGGAATGGCTACACCTTC. Translating it yields CASSISAYRNGYTF.

This clone was detected once. This rearrangement joins TRBV14 to TRBJ1-3, with 9 nucleotides matching TRBD1. This CDR3 comprises 19 residues. Germline V lookup: CDR1 SGHDN, CDR2 FVKESK. V shed 4 bases, J shed 0 bases, and the junction held 13 bases outside the gene matches. CDR3 loop: CASSRWDRAPQSSGNTIYF. The CDR3 nucleotides are TGTGCCAGCAGCCGTTGGGACAGGGCGCCTCAGAGCTCTGGAAACACCATATATTTT. The whole variable domain, remainder taken from reference TRBV14 and TRBJ1-3, is EAGVTQFPSHSVIEKGQTVTLRCDPISGHDNLYWYRRVMGKEIKFLLHFVKESKQDESGMPNNRFLAERTGGTYSTLKVQPAELEDSGVYFCASSRWDRAPQSSGNTIYFGEGSWLTVV.

CDR3 protein: CAIRPGTLNTGELFF. CDR3 DNA: TGTGCCATCAGACCCGGGACACTGAACACCGGGGAGCTGTTTTTT. This chain uses TRBV10-3 with TRBJ2-2, with D possibly matching TRBD1 (6 bases). Germline lookup yields CDR1 ENHRY and CDR2 SYGVKD. V lost 6 bases, J lost 1 base, and 12 bases lay in between. CDR3 length equals 15 residues.

CDR3 sequence reads: CASTQGIYGYTF. The CDR3 region has the DNA TGTGCCAGCACACAGGGTATCTATGGCTACACCTTC. This chain connects TRBV12-3 or TRBV12-4 to TRBJ1-2, with a tentative D call TRBD1 (6 bases). V was pared by 7 bases and J by 4 bases, with 10 bases between. There are 12 residues in the CDR3.

V is TRBV25-1 and J is TRBJ2-2; maybe TRBD1 (5 bases). CDR3 length: 13 amino acids. Trimming stripped 2 bases from V and 5 bases from J, with 6 bases between. Germline lookup yields CDR1 MGHDK and CDR2 SYGVNS. In DNA form, the CDR3 reads TGTGCCAGCAGTGAACAGGGAACCGGGGAGCTGTTTTTT. The encoded protein is CASSEQGTGELFF. Variable domain in full (rest from reference TRBV25-1 and TRBJ2-2): EADIYQTPRYLVIGTGKKITLECSQTMGHDKMYWYQQDPGMELHLIHYSYGVNSTEKGDLSSESTVSRIRTEHFPLTLESARPSHTSQYLCASSEQGTGELFFGEGSRLTVL.

This clone was observed a handful of times. The gene calls are TRBV2 and TRBJ2-3; 10 bases are a match to TRBD2. The V gene end was trimmed by 3 bases and the J gene end by 8 bases; junction bases not matched to a gene: 11. The germline V gene has CDR1 SNHLY and CDR2 FYNNEI. The CDR3 is made up of 16 amino acids. CDR3 protein: CASSELSSGGRGTQYF. CDR3 nucleotides: TGTGCCAGCAGTGAGCTTTCTAGCGGGGGTAGGGGTACGCAGTATTTT.

V is TRBV3-1 (or the pseudogene TRBV3-2) and J is TRBJ1-4; a possible D gene is TRBD1 (6 bases). The CDR3 totals 15 residues. V was cut by 1 base and J by 6 bases, with 12 bases left in between. Looked up from germline, CDR1 is LGHDT and CDR2 is YNNKEL (reference sequence). The CDR3 coding sequence is TGTGCCAGCAGCCAAGCCGGTCCAGGGGATGAAAAACTGTTTTTT. Translating gives CASSQAGPGDEKLFF.

This chain links TRBV14 with TRBJ2-6; maybe TRBD1 (5 bases). The V gene lost 5 bases and the J gene lost 4 bases, with 12 bases spanning the gap. The germline CDR1 and CDR2 sequences are SGHDN and FVKESK. CDR3 length equals 15 residues. For the CDR3, the DNA is TGTGCCAGCAGCAGGGGCAGAATGGGGGCCAACGTCCTGACTTTC. It encodes CASSRGRMGANVLTF.

This chain joins TRBV25-1 and TRBJ2-2, with 9 bases matching TRBD1. The CDR3 has 15 residues. V was pared by 6 bases and J by 6 bases, with 8 bases of the junction left unmatched. Germline V gene lookup returns CDR1 MGHDK and CDR2 SYGVNS. The CDR3, as DNA: TGTGCCAGCAGGGGGACAGGGTTTGACTCCGGGGAGCTGTTTTTT. Protein sequence: CASRGTGFDSGELFF.

CDR3 region: CASSLAKGADYTIYF. DNA of the CDR3: TGTGCCAGCAGCTTAGCTAAGGGGGCCGATTACACCATATATTTT. This sequence joins TRBV7-7 and TRBJ1-3; 7 bases are a match to TRBD1. This CDR3 spans 15 amino acids. V trimming: 0 bases; J trimming: 8 bases; junction bases outside the gene matches: 7. Germline values: CDR1 SSHAT, CDR2 FNYEAQ (reference sequence).

This chain joins TRBV19 and TRBJ1-2, with a tentative D call TRBD1 (5 bases). The CDR3 spans 14 residues. Germline V lookup: CDR1 LNHDA, CDR2 SQIVND (reference sequence). V lost 8 bases, J lost 1 base, and 14 bases lay in between. For the CDR3, the DNA is TGTGCCAGTCGGGGGGGAATGGATAACTATGGCTACACCTTC. It encodes CASRGGMDNYGYTF.

The gene calls are TRBV11-2 and TRBJ1-3; TRBD1 matches 8 bases. V gave up 5 bases and J gave up 11 bases; unmatched junction bases: 8. This CDR3 comprises 13 residues. Germline CDR1 is SGHAT and CDR2 is FQNNGV. CDR3 in DNA: TGTGCCAGCAGCGCCGACAGGGGAGGGGCCATATATTTT. Translating it yields CASSADRGGAIYF. The variable domain in full, with the rest retrieved from reference TRBV11-2 and TRBJ1-3, is EAGVAQSPRYKIIEKRQSVAFWCNPISGHATLYWYQQILGQGPKLLIQFQNNGVVDDSQLPKDRFSAERLKGVDSTLKIQPAKLEDSAVYLCASSADRGGAIYFGEGSWLTVV.

This chain uses TRBV28 with TRBJ1-2, with D possibly TRBD1 on 6 matching bases. The CDR3 sequence is 14 residues long. Germline CDR1 reads MDHEN; CDR2 reads SYDVKM. V lost 6 bases, J lost 2 bases, and 13 bases lay in between. CDR3 amino acids: CASSRNRVNYGYTF. Here the CDR3 DNA reads TGTGCCAGCAGCCGAAACAGGGTAAACTATGGCTACACCTTC.

This rearrangement joins TRBV18 to TRBJ1-3; no definite D call. Germline V CDR1 and CDR2: KGHSH, LQKENI. This CDR3 is built from 18 residues. V was clipped by 0 bases and J by 1 base, with 16 bases between them. The CDR3 coding sequence is TGTGCCAGCTCACCACCAAACCATTTCTCGGGGTCTGGAAACACCATATATTTT. It codes for CASSPPNHFSGSGNTIYF. Variable domain in full (rest from reference TRBV18 and TRBJ1-3): NAGVMQNPRHLVRRRGQEARLRCSPMKGHSHVYWYRQLPEEGLKFMVYLQKENIIDESGMPKERFSAEFPKEGPSILRIQQVVRGDSAAYFCASSPPNHFSGSGNTIYFGEGSWLTVV.

The table lists this clone with a few counts. The chain recombines TRBV3-1 (or the pseudogene TRBV3-2) with TRBJ1-2; 9 positions match TRBD1. CDR1 LGHDT and CDR2 YNNKEL come from the germline V gene (reference sequence). V gave up 1 base and J gave up 8 bases; unmatched junction bases: 8. The CDR3 is 15 amino acids. This CDR3 reads CASSQGLTGGRGYTF. CDR3 DNA sequence: TGTGCCAGCAGCCAAGGACTAACAGGGGGCCGAGGCTACACCTTC.

The gene calls are TRBV5-5 and TRBJ2-1; 10 nucleotides line up with TRBD1. The CDR3 covers 16 residues. The germline V gene encodes CDR1 SGHKS and CDR2 YYEKEE (reference sequence). V gave up 2 bases and J gave up 7 bases; unmatched junction bases: 9. In nucleotides, the CDR3 is TGTGCCAGCAGCTTCTCCCGGACAGGGGGGGTGAATGAGCAGTTCTTC. Protein sequence: CASSFSRTGGVNEQFF.

This clone was found once. The chain combines TRBV6-6 with TRBJ1-2; D is possibly TRBD1 (5 bases). The CDR3 is 14 amino acids. Trimming took off 5 bases at V and 4 bases at J, with 14 bases between the two ends. Germline CDR1 reads MNHNY; CDR2 reads SVGAGI (reference sequence). The CDR3 protein is CASSPNRPGYGYTF. The DNA for the CDR3 is TGTGCCAGCAGTCCAAACAGGCCTGGCTATGGCTACACCTTC.

V is TRBV5-6 and J is TRBJ1-3; TRBD1 aligns across 7 bases. V was clipped by 3 bases and J by 4 bases; unmatched bases: 7. The CDR3 runs 15 residues. Germline lookup yields CDR1 SGHDT and CDR2 YYEEEE. CDR3 in DNA: TGTGCCAGCAGCTCCGGGAGGGGGCAAGGAAACACCATATATTTT. This codes for CASSSGRGQGNTIYF.

J is TRBJ2-7 and V is TRBV5-6; 7 nucleotides match TRBD1. Germline CDR1 is SGHDT and CDR2 is YYEEEE. With V trimmed by 4 bases and J by 0 bases, 7 bases remained unmatched. This CDR3 region has 15 residues. The CDR3 region has the DNA TGTGCCAGCAGCCCCAAGGGGACAGTCTCCTACGAGCAGTACTTC. This gives the protein CASSPKGTVSYEQYF. The full variable domain, completed using reference TRBV5-6 and TRBJ2-7, is DAGVTQSPTHLIKTRGQQVTLRCSPKSGHDTVSWYQQALGQGPQFIFQYYEEEERQRGNFPDRFSGHQFPNYSSELNVNALLLGDSALYLCASSPKGTVSYEQYFGPGTRLTVT.

The chain has TRBV4-2 and TRBJ2-1, with D possibly being TRBD2 (6 bases). CDR1 and CDR2 from the germline V gene are LGHNA and YNFKEQ. V was trimmed by 8 bases and J by 2 bases, leaving 13 bases between them. The CDR3 loop spans 14 amino acids. As DNA, the CDR3 is TGTGCCAGCGGGTCGACGGGGGCCTACAATGAGCAGTTCTTC. Translated: CASGSTGAYNEQFF.

The V and J genes are TRBV9 and TRBJ1-6; perhaps TRBD1 as D (5 bases). CDR3 size: 16 residues. Trimming removed 3 bases from V and 6 bases from J, with 16 bases in between. Germline V lookup: CDR1 SGDLS, CDR2 YYNGEE. CDR3 sequence (DNA): TGTGCCAGCAGCGGGAGCTCCCGGGGGTTTAATTCACCCCTCCACTTT. This encodes CASSGSSRGFNSPLHF.

Note on this clone: The junction does not match germline at one end; this may be a read error. The J gene is TRBJ1-2, the V gene TRBV3-1 (or the pseudogene TRBV3-2); 7 bases match TRBD1. This CDR3 comprises 17 residues. Germline CDR1 and CDR2: LGHDT and YNNKEL (reference sequence). DNA for the CDR3: TGTGTCAGCAGCCAGAGGGGCAGGGGGATGCAGGGCTATGGCTACACCTTC. This translates into CVSSQRGRGMQGYGYTF.

Only a few counts were recorded for this clone. The chain has TRBV4-2 and TRBJ1-4, with D possibly being TRBD1 (6 bases). With 2 bases removed from V and 8 bases from J, the gap between germline ends came to 18 bases. The CDR3 spans 16 residues. CDR1 is LGHNA, CDR2 YNFKEQ, per germline. The CDR3 here is CASSQSSGGAREKLFF. CDR3 DNA: TGTGCCAGCAGCCAATCGTCGGGGGGGGCTAGGGAAAAACTGTTTTTT.